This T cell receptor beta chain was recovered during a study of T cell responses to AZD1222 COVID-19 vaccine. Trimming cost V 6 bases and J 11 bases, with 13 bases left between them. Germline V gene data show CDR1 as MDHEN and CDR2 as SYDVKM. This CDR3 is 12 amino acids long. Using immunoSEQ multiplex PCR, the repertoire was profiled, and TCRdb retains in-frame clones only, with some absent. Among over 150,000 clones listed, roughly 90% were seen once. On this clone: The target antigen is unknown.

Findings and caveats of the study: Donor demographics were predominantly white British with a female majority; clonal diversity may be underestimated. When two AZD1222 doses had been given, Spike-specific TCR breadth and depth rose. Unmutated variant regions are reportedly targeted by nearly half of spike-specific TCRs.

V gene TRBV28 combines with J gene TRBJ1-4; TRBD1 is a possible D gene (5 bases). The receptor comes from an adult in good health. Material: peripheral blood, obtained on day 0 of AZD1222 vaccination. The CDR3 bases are TGTGCCAGCAGCCCAGGGTCAGGGAAACTGTTTTTT. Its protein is CASSPGSGKLFF.